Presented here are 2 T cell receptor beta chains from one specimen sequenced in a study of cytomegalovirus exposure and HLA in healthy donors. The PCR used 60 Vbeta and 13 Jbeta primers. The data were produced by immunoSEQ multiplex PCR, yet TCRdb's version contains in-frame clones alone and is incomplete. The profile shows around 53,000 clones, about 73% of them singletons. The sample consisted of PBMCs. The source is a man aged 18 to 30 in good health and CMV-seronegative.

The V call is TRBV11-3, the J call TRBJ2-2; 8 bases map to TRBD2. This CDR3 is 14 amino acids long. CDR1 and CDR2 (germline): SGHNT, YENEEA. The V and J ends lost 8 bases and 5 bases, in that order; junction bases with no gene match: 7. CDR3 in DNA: TGTGCCAGCCGGGCGGGAGGAAATACCGGGGAGCTGTTTTTT. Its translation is CASRAGGNTGELFF.

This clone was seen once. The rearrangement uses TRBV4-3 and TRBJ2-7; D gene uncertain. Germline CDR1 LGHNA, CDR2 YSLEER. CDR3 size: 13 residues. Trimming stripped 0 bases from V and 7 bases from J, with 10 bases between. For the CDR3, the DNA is TGCGCCAGCAGCCAAGATGGTGGGCTAGAGCAGTACTTC. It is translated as CASSQDGGLEQYF.